This record looks at one T cell receptor beta chain sequence and its context. Its cognate antigen is unknown. Cell sorting on a FACSAria was used to separate CD4+ and CD8+ T cells from the PBMCs. This sample was included in a study of CD8+ T cells in alopecia areata. Whole-study findings and limits: TCR sharing was clearer in mice than between patients, perhaps partly owing to patient HLA diversity.

V was pared by 9 bases and J by 6 bases, with 19 bases between. The germline CDR1 and CDR2 sequences are SGHRS and YFSETQ. This CDR3 comprises 13 residues. Sequencing relied on a cDNA template that was reverse transcribed from extracted RNA. Profiling relied on immunoSEQ multiplex PCR, and the TCRdb table lists in-frame clones only, not all of them. The data hold some 180,000 clones, with 63% observed a single time. The chain uses TRBV5-1 and TRBJ2-7; D perhaps matches TRBD2 (7 bases). The receptor comes from a human donor with alopecia areata. The sample here was CD4+ T cells sorted from blood, taken at week 0. The chain's CDR3 is CATPGRGGPEQYF. CDR3 DNA sequence: TGCGCCACCCCAGGGAGGGGGGGCCCCGAGCAGTACTTC.